These 24 T cell receptor beta chains were all obtained from the same sample, sequenced in a study of graft-versus-host responses after intestinal transplantation. Data came from immunoSEQ multiplex PCR; TCRdb stores just in-frame clones and leaves some out. The sample lists about 24,000 clones, approximately 83% seen once, with approximately 0.87% in the top ten. The specimen was PBMCs, collected roughly 450 days after intestinal transplant. All receptors derive from a human patient who received an intestinal transplant, so some T cells may come from the graft donor.

This chain connects TRBV28 to TRBJ2-1, with 7 bases aligning to TRBD2. This CDR3 is 14 amino acids long. The germline V gene encodes CDR1 MDHEN and CDR2 SYDVKM. The J segment lost 9 bases and the V segment lost 2 bases, leaving 7 bases of the junction unmatched. CDR3 region: CASSLSISGTEQFF. CDR3 bases: TGTGCCAGCAGTTTAAGCATCAGCGGGACTGAGCAGTTCTTC.

This chain joins TRBV2 and TRBJ2-3, with a weak D call TRBD1 (5 bases). Per germline, CDR1 SNHLY and CDR2 FYNNEI. The ends were cut back, 8 bases at V and 3 bases at J, with 9 bases in the middle. The CDR3 spans 12 residues. The DNA of the CDR3 is TGTGCCAGCGGTAGGGGTACAGATACGCAGTATTTT. Translated: CASGRGTDTQYF.

This chain connects TRBV9 to TRBJ2-5, with TRBD2 matching 8 bases. The V segment lost 3 bases and the J segment 6 bases; nucleotides outside the gene matches: 10. This CDR3 comprises 15 residues. Looked up from germline, CDR1 is SGDLS and CDR2 is YYNGEE. The CDR3 is CASSDPGGGGKTQYF. The CDR3 coding sequence is TGTGCCAGCAGCGACCCCGGGGGGGGCGGTAAGACCCAGTACTTC.

This clone was counted a single time. This sample also contains other DNA sequences that code for the same CDR3. The chain carries TRBV19 and TRBJ2-7; 8 nucleotides agree with TRBD1. The germline gives CDR1 LNHDA, CDR2 SQIVND (reference sequence). The CDR3 length is 14 residues. After removal of 3 bases from V and 3 bases from J, the junction contained 4 bases not matched to a gene. CDR3 nucleotides: TGTGCCAGTAGTATCGGGACAGGCAGCTACGAGCAGTACTTC. This gives the protein CASSIGTGSYEQYF.

The genes are TRBV7-3 and TRBJ2-1; TRBD2 matches 8 bases. The length of the CDR3 is 17 residues. In germline, CDR1 is SGHTA, CDR2 FQGTGA. The J segment lost 8 bases and the V segment lost 2 bases, leaving 14 bases of the junction unmatched. The chain's CDR3 is CASSLRLLAATGDEQFF. The DNA for the CDR3 is TGTGCCAGCAGCTTACGGCTACTAGCGGCTACCGGGGATGAGCAGTTCTTC.

The chain uses TRBV27 and TRBJ2-1, with TRBD1 identical over 9 bases. The CDR3 has 14 residues. Germline lookup yields CDR1 MNHEY and CDR2 SMNVEV (reference sequence). V dropped 5 bases and J dropped 7; count of bases not matched to a gene: 6. The CDR3 DNA reads TGTGCCAGCAGTCCCGGGACAGGGAAGAATGAGCAGTTCTTC. Translating gives CASSPGTGKNEQFF.

The chain recombines TRBV7-3 with TRBJ2-3; tentatively, D is TRBD1 (6 bases). Between the trimmed V and J ends, which lost 5 bases and 7 bases, there was a span of 19 bases. The CDR3 loop spans 15 amino acids. In germline, CDR1 is SGHTA, CDR2 FQGTGA. The CDR3 region is CASSLLGGGEYTQYF. CDR3 DNA: TGTGCCAGCAGCCTGCTTGGGGGCGGTGAATATACGCAGTATTTT.

This clone was found once. V is TRBV18 and J is TRBJ2-6, with D hard to call. Trimming pared 3 bases from V and 0 bases from J, leaving 9 bases between. CDR1 and CDR2 from the germline V gene are KGHSH and LQKENI. This CDR3 spans 16 amino acids. The CDR3 sequence is CASSPSTVSGANVLTF. CDR3 in DNA: TGTGCCAGCTCACCGTCGACCGTCTCTGGGGCCAACGTCCTGACTTTC.

This rearrangement joins TRBV19 to TRBJ1-1; D possibly corresponds to TRBD1 (5 bases). The CDR3 has 16 residues. With 5 bases removed from V and 1 base from J, the gap between germline ends came to 17 bases. Germline values: CDR1 LNHDA, CDR2 SQIVND (reference sequence). Here the CDR3 reads CASSWGTSSSNTEAFF. The DNA of the CDR3 is TGTGCCAGTAGTTGGGGCACTTCCTCCTCGAACACTGAAGCTTTCTTT.

This chain joins TRBV7-9 and TRBJ2-3; D is perhaps TRBD2 (5 bases). The CDR3 totals 12 residues. The germline V gene encodes CDR1 SEHNR and CDR2 FQNEAQ (reference sequence). V was pared by 4 bases and J by 6 bases, with 8 bases between. The DNA of the CDR3 is TGTGCCAGCAGCTCCCGAGGGGATACGCAGTATTTT. It specifies CASSSRGDTQYF.

The V and J genes are TRBV9 and TRBJ2-1, with D perhaps matching TRBD1 or TRBD2 (5 bases each). Trimming left V 3 bases short and J 6 bases short, with 10 bases between. The germline gives CDR1 SGDLS, CDR2 YYNGEE. The CDR3 extends over 13 amino acids. Written as DNA, the CDR3 is TGTGCCAGCAGCGAAAGGGACGGCAATGAGCAGTTCTTC. It encodes CASSERDGNEQFF.

The chain employs TRBV29-1 and TRBJ2-5, with TRBD2 identical over 7 bases. The J call is doubtful: the DNA matches TRBJ2-7 better. The CDR3 length is 14 residues. Looked up from germline, CDR1 is SQVTM and CDR2 is ANQGSEA. This CDR3 is CSVEEGGDYYEQYF. DNA of the CDR3: TGCAGCGTTGAAGAGGGGGGGGACTACTACGAGCAGTACTTC.

To note about this clone: Within the sample, other DNA sequences also encode this same CDR3. The rearrangement uses TRBV7-3 and TRBJ2-6, with D perhaps assigned TRBD1 or TRBD2 (6 bases each). The CDR3 consists of 17 residues. From germline, CDR1 is SGHTA and CDR2 FQGTGA. Trimming left V 4 bases short and J 7 bases short, with 20 bases between. The CDR3 DNA is TGTGCCAGCAGCTCCCAAGGAGGGGGGCTGGGAGCCAACGTCCTGACTTTC. Translation: CASSSQGGGLGANVLTF.

The chain couples TRBV11-3 to TRBJ2-1; the D is unclear. This CDR3 is 16 amino acids long. Trimming took off 1 base at V and 5 bases at J, with 15 bases between the two ends. Germline lookup yields CDR1 SGHNT and CDR2 YENEEA. The CDR3 sequence is CASSLGGIWRNNEQFF. The CDR3 DNA sequence: TGTGCCAGCAGCTTAGGGGGTATCTGGCGGAACAATGAGCAGTTCTTC.

This chain uses TRBV9 with TRBJ2-7, with TRBD2 identical over 7 bases. V gave up 2 bases and J gave up 3 bases; unmatched junction bases: 5. The CDR3 contains 14 residues. Germline values: CDR1 SGDLS, CDR2 YYNGEE. CDR3 sequence reads: CASSVWEGGYEQYF. CDR3 in DNA: TGTGCCAGCAGCGTTTGGGAGGGAGGCTACGAGCAGTACTTC. The full variable domain, its missing parts supplied by reference TRBV9 and TRBJ2-7, is DSGVTQTPKHLITATGQRVTLRCSPRSGDLSVYWYQQSLDQGLQFLIQYYNGEERAKGNILERFSAQQFPDLHSELNLSSLELGDSALYFCASSVWEGGYEQYFGPGTRLTVT.

This rearrangement joins TRBV5-1 to TRBJ2-5; no clear D. Germline CDR1 and CDR2: SGHRS and YFSETQ. This CDR3 contains 17 residues. V shed 0 bases and J shed 2 bases, with 17 bases lying between them. The CDR3: CASSLARESRKQETQYF. The DNA of the CDR3 is TGCGCCAGCAGCTTGGCCAGAGAATCGAGGAAACAAGAGACCCAGTACTTC.

The chain links TRBV7-2 to TRBJ2-7; 9 bases map to TRBD2. The germline V gene encodes CDR1 SGHTA and CDR2 FQGNSA. CDR3 length: 18 amino acids. J lost 0 bases, V lost 0 bases, and 9 bases had no gene match. The CDR3 reads CASSLAGASGVYSYEQYF. DNA of the CDR3: TGTGCCAGCAGCTTAGCCGGTGCTAGCGGGGTCTACTCCTACGAGCAGTACTTC.

V is TRBV19 and J is TRBJ2-1, with D hard to call. The V gene's germline CDR1 is LNHDA and CDR2 SQIVND (reference sequence). With 6 bases removed from V and 0 bases from J, the gap between germline ends came to 15 bases. The CDR3 is 16 amino acids. CDR3 in DNA: TGTGCCAGTAGCCAATATGGGTGGAGCTCCTACAATGAGCAGTTCTTC. Protein product: CASSQYGWSSYNEQFF.

V is TRBV7-8 and J is TRBJ2-5; possible D gene TRBD2, 6 bases. Trimming stripped 6 bases from V and 1 base from J, with 12 bases between. CDR3 length: 14 residues. Germline values: CDR1 SGHVS, CDR2 FQNEAQ. CDR3 in amino acids: CASRGRRSQETQYF. CDR3 bases: TGTGCCAGCAGGGGGAGGCGGAGCCAAGAGACCCAGTACTTC.

The chain carries TRBV10-1 and TRBJ2-5; tentative D call: TRBD1 (6 bases). V gave up 5 bases and J gave up 3 bases, with 16 bases separating them. CDR1 and CDR2 (germline): WNHNN, SYGVQD (reference sequence). The CDR3 extends over 15 amino acids. CDR3 coding DNA: TGCGCCAGCAGTTCGCTATCACAGGGAAAAGAGACCCAGTACTTC. This codes for CASSSLSQGKETQYF.

This sequence joins TRBV27 and TRBJ1-5; D is uncertain. In germline, CDR1 is MNHEY, CDR2 SMNVEV (reference sequence). V was trimmed by 0 bases and J by 5 bases, leaving 5 bases between them. CDR3 length equals 13 residues. The CDR3 bases are TGTGCCAGCAGTTTATCGAACGATCAGCCCCAGCATTTT. This gives the protein CASSLSNDQPQHF.

The CDR3 loop reads CASSGSRSEAFF. CDR3 nucleotide sequence: TGTGCCAGCAGCGGATCCCGATCTGAAGCTTTCTTT. The genes are TRBV9 and TRBJ1-1; D is ambiguous. Trimming took 3 bases from V and 6 from J, leaving 9 bases between them. Germline V gene lookup returns CDR1 SGDLS and CDR2 YYNGEE. This CDR3 is 12 amino acids long.

The V gene is TRBV6-5, the J gene TRBJ2-7; the match to TRBD1 covers 10 bases. Unmatched junction bases numbered 6, after V lost 5 bases and J lost 5 bases. The germline V gene has CDR1 MNHEY and CDR2 SVGAGI. The CDR3 runs 14 residues. CDR3 coding DNA: TGTGCCAGCAGTCTTGGGGGACAGGGGAACGAGCAGTACTTC. Protein sequence: CASSLGGQGNEQYF.

In nucleotides, the CDR3 is TGTGCCACCCGAGGCGGGACAGCCTTCTCTGGAAACACCATATATTTT. Translating gives CATRGGTAFSGNTIYF. The chain is built from TRBV19 and TRBJ1-3; 7 bases line up with TRBD1. Per germline, CDR1 LNHDA and CDR2 SQIVND (reference sequence). The CDR3 is 16 amino acids. Unmatched junction bases numbered 12, after V lost 10 bases and J lost 0 bases.